The TCR beta chain under discussion was sequenced for a study of control samples from healthy donors and cancer patients. Generated by immunoSEQ multiplex PCR, the TCRdb table keeps only in-frame clones and is missing some. The sample shows approximately 150,000 clones, 96% of them seen only once. CDR3 length: 14 amino acids. The V gene's germline CDR1 is SNHLY and CDR2 FYNNEI. V was pared by 6 bases and J by 6 bases, with 15 bases between. The chain is built from TRBV2 and TRBJ1-5; D gene unclear. The sequence derives from a woman between 25 and 40 years old in good health. The sample taken for sequencing was blood. CDR3 DNA sequence: TGTGCCAGCAGCGTGGGTTGGGGTCCTCAGCCCCAGCATTTT. Translating it yields CASSVGWGPQPQHF.